This T cell receptor (beta chain) was found in a study of blood T cell repertoires in COVID-19. Study-wide context: The United States, Italy and Spain provided the acute and convalescent COVID-19 samples.

The repertoire was sequenced with immunoSEQ multiplex PCR; TCRdb's copy has only in-frame clones and lacks some. The table shows about 200,000 clones, with approximately 86% occurring only once. Germline CDR1 is SGDLS and CDR2 is YYNGEE. The J segment lost 4 bases and the V segment lost 4 bases, leaving 4 bases of the junction unmatched. This CDR3 has 13 amino acids. Specimen: peripheral blood. The sequence derives from a man in his sixties with COVID-19, enrolled during active disease. The J gene is TRBJ1-2, the V gene TRBV9; 7 bases are shared with TRBD1. The CDR3 loop reads CASSSGQTYGYTF. CDR3 DNA: TGTGCCAGCAGCTCGGGACAGACCTATGGCTACACCTTC.